This TCR beta chain comes out of a study of shared T cell receptors in the human thymus. Measured with immunoSEQ multiplex PCR; TCRdb has only the in-frame clones, and not every one. Of hundreds of thousands of clones listed, around 95% are singletons. Germline CDR1 reads SNHLY; CDR2 reads FYNNEI. The CDR3 sequence is 15 residues long. V lost 2 bases to trimming and J lost 3 bases; unmatched junction nucleotides: 3. This TCR derives from a human donor. Sequenced sample: thymocytes. The chain joins TRBV2 to TRBJ2-1; 8 nucleotides match TRBD2. The CDR3 DNA follows: TGTGCCAGCAGTGAAAGGCGGGGGGACTACAATGAGCAGTTCTTC. This encodes CASSERRGDYNEQFF.